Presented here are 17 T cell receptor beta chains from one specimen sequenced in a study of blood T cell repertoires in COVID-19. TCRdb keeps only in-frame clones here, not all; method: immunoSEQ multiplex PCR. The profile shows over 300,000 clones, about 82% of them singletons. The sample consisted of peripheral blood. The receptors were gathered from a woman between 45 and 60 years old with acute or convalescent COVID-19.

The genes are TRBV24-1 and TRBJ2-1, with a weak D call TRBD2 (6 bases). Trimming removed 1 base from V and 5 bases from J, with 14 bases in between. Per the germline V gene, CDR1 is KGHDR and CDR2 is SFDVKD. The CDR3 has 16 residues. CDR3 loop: CATSDFGSGTNNEQFF. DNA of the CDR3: TGTGCCACCAGTGATTTTGGTAGCGGTACCAACAATGAGCAGTTCTTC.

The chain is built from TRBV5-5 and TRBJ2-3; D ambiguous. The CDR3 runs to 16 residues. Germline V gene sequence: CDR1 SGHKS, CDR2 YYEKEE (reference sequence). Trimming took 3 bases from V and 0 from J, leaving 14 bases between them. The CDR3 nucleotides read TGTGCCAGCAGCTCCCCGACGGCGGCTAGCACAGATACGCAGTATTTT. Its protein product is CASSSPTAASTDTQYF.

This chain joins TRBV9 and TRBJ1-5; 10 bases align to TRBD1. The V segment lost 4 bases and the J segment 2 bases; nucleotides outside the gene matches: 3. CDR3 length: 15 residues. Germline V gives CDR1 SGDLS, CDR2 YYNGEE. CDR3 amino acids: CASSLGTGGNQPQHF. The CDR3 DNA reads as TGTGCCAGCAGCCTCGGGACAGGGGGCAATCAGCCCCAGCATTTT.

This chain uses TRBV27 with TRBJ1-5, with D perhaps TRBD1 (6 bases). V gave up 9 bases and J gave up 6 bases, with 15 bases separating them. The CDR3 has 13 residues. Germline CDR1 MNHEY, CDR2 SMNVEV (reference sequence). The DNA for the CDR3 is TGTGCCAGTAAACAGGGCCGTGGTCAGCCCCAGCATTTT. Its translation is CASKQGRGQPQHF.

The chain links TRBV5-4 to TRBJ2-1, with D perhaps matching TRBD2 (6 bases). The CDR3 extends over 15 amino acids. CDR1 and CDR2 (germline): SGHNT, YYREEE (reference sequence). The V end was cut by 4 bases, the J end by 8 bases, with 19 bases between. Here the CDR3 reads CASSRSDGGNYEQFF. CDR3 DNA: TGTGCCAGCAGCCGTTCTGATGGAGGGAATTATGAGCAGTTCTTC.

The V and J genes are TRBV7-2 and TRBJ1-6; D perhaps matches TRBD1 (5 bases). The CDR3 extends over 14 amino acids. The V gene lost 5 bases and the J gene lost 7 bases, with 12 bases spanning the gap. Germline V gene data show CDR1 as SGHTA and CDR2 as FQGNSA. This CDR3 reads CASSLRQQNSPLHF. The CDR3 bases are TGTGCCAGCAGCCTAAGACAGCAGAATTCACCCCTCCACTTT.

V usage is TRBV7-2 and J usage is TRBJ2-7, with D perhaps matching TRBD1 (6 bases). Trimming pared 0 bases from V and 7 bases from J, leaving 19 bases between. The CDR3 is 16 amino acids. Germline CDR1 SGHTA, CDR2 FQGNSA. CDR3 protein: CASSLALQGSRGEQYF. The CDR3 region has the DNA TGTGCCAGCAGCTTAGCCCTGCAGGGGTCGAGGGGGGAGCAGTACTTC.

The CDR3 loop reads CASSQGQPYEQYF. The CDR3 region has the DNA TGCGCCAGCAGCCAGGGACAGCCTTACGAGCAGTACTTC. The chain uses TRBV5-1 and TRBJ2-7; 7 bases are shared with TRBD1. CDR3 length: 13 residues. Germline V gene lookup returns CDR1 SGHRS and CDR2 YFSETQ. V was clipped by 4 bases and J by 4 bases; unmatched bases: 5.

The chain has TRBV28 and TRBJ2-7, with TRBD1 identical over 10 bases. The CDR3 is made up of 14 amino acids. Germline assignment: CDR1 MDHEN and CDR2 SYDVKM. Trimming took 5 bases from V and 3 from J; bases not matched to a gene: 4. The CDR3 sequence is CASSAGTGVYEQYF. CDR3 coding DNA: TGTGCCAGCAGTGCCGGGACAGGGGTCTACGAGCAGTACTTC.

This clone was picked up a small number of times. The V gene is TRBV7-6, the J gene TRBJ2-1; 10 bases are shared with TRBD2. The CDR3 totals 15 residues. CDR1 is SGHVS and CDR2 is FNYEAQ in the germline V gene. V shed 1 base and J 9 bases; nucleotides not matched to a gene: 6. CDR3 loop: CASSLEASGSGEQFF. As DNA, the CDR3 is TGTGCCAGCAGCTTAGAGGCTAGCGGGAGTGGTGAGCAGTTCTTC. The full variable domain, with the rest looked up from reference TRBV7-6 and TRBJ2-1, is GAGVSQSPRYKVTKRGQDVALRCDPISGHVSLYWYRQALGQGPEFLTYFNYEAQQDKSGLPNDRFSAERPEGSISTLTIQRTEQRDSAMYRCASSLEASGSGEQFFGPGTRLTVL.

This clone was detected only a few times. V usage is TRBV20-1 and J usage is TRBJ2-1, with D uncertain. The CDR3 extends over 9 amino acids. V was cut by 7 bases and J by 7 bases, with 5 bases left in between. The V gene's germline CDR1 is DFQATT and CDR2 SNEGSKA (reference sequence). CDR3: CSVRNEQFF. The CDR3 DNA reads TGCAGTGTACGGAATGAGCAGTTCTTC.

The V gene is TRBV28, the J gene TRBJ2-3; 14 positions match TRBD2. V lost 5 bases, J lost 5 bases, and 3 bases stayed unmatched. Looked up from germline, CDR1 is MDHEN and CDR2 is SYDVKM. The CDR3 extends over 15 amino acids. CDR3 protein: CASSPGLAGVDTQYF. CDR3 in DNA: TGTGCCAGCAGTCCGGGACTAGCGGGAGTAGATACGCAGTATTTT. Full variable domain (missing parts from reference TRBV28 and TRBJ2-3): DVKVTQSSRYLVKRTGEKVFLECVQDMDHENMFWYRQDPGLGLRLIYFSYDVKMKEKGDIPEGYSVSREKKERFSLILESASTNQTSMYLCASSPGLAGVDTQYFGPGTRLTVL.

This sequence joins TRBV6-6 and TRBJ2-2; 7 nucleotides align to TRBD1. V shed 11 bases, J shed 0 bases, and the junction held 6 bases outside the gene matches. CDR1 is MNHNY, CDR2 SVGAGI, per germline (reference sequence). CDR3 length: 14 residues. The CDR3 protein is CAATGTANTGELFF. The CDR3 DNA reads TGTGCCGCCACCGGGACAGCGAACACCGGGGAGCTGTTTTTT.

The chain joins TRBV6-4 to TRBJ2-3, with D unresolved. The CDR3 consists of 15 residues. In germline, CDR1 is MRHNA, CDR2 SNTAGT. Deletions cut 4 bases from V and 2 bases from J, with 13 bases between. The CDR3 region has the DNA TGTGCCAGCAGTGCCGGCAGAGGATTCACAGATACGCAGTATTTT. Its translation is CASSAGRGFTDTQYF.

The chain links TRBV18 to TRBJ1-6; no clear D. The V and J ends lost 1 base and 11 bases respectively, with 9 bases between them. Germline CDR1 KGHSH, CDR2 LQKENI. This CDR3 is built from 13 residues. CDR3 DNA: TGTGCCAGCTCACCACAGAGAGAACCACCCCTCCACTTT. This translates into CASSPQREPPLHF.

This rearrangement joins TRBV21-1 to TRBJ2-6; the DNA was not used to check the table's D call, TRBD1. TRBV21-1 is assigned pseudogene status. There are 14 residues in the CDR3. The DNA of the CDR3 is TGTGCCAGCAGCAAAGACCAGGCTGCCAACGTCCTGACTTTC. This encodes CASSKDQAANVLTF.

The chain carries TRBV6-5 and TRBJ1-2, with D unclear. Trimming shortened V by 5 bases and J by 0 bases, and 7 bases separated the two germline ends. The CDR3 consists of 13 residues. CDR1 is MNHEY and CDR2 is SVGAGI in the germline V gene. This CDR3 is CASSQNANYGYTF. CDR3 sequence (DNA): TGTGCCAGCAGTCAGAATGCTAACTATGGCTACACCTTC.